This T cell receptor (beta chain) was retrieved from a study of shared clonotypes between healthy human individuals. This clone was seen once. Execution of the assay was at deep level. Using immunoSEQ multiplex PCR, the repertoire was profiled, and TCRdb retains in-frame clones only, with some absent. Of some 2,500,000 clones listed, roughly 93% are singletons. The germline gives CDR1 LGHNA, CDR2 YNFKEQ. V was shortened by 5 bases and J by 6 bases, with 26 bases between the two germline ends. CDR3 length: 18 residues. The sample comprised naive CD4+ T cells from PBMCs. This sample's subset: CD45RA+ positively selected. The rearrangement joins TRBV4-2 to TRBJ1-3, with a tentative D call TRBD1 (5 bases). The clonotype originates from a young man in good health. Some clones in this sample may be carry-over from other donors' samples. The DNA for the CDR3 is TGTGCCAGCAGCTCCCGATTTGCACGACAGACTGCGCAAAACACCATATATTTT. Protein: CASSSRFARQTAQNTIYF.